This T cell receptor beta chain was captured in a study of Ad26.COV2.S vaccination and SARS-CoV-2 variants. Noted treatment: about 20 received Ad26.COV2.S at low or high dose, single or two shots; about 5 received placebo; per-sample allocation not given. Sampling was performed 63 days after the first vaccine or placebo injection. Wuhan-strain SARS-CoV-2 spike was expressed by the Ad26 vector that made up the vaccine. The CDR3 totals 13 residues. Trimming took off 1 base at V and 5 bases at J, with 12 bases between the two ends. The germline CDR1 and CDR2 sequences are SQVTM and ANQGSEA. Repertoires were generated with immunoSEQ multiplex PCR, while TCRdb's copy carries only in-frame clones and drops some. The profile covers about 420,000 clones, with 88% appearing a single time and 3.6% taken by the ten largest.

The source material was peripheral blood, sampled in a trial of Ad26.COV2.S vaccine versus placebo. The clonotype was recovered from a person between 18 and 65 years old who received the Ad26.COV2.S COVID-19 vaccine or a placebo. The chain links TRBV29-1 to TRBJ2-7; TRBD1 or TRBD2 may be the D gene (6 bases each). CDR3 amino acids: CSVEGGARDEQYF. The CDR3, as DNA: TGCAGCGTTGAAGGGGGGGCGAGGGACGAGCAGTACTTC.